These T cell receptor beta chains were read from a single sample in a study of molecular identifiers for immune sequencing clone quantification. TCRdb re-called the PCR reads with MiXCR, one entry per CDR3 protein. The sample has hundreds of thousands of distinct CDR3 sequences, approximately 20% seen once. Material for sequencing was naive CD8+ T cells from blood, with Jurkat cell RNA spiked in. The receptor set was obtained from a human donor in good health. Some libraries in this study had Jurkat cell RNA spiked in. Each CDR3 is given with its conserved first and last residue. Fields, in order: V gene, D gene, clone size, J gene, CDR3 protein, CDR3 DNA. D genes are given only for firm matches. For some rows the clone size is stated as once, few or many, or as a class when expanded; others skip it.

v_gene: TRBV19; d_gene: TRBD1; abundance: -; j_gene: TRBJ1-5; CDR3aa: CASSTTGLGNQPQHF; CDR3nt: TGTGCCAGTAGTACGACAGGGCTAGGGAATCAGCCCCAGCATTTT
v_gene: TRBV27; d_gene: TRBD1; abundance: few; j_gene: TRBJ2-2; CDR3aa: CASSSRDREGRGELFF; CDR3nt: TGTGCCAGCAGTTCTCGGGACAGGGAAGGGAGGGGGGAGCTGTTTTTT
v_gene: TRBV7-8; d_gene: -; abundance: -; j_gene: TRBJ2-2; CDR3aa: CASSFVWSAANTGELFF; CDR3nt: TGTGCCAGCAGCTTCGTCTGGTCGGCAGCGAACACCGGGGAGCTGTTTTTT
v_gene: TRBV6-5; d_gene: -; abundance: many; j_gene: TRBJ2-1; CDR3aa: CASSYTQLAEQFF; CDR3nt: TGTGCCAGCAGTTACACCCAACTTGCTGAGCAGTTCTTC
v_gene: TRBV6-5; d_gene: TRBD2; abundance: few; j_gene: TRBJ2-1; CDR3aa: CASSTPTSGGYPPYNEQFF; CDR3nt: TGTGCCAGCAGTACGCCGACTAGCGGGGGATACCCCCCCTACAATGAGCAGTTCTTC
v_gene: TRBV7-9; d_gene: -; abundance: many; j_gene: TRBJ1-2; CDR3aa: CASSSVGQLNYGYTF; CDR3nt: TGTGCCAGCAGCTCTGTAGGACAACTGAACTATGGCTACACCTTC
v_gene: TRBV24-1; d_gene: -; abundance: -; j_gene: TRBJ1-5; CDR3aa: CATSETGGGAQHF; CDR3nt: TGTGCCACCAGTGAGACGGGGGGGGGGGCCCAGCATTTT
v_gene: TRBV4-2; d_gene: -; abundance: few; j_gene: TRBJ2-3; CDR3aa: CASSQDLKRLGTDTQYF; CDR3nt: TGTGCCAGCAGCCAAGATCTTAAGAGGTTGGGCACAGATACGCAGTATTTT
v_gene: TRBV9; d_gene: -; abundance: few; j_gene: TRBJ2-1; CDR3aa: CASSVVAGREMNEQFF; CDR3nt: TGTGCCAGCAGCGTAGTGGCGGGAAGGGAAATGAATGAGCAGTTCTTC
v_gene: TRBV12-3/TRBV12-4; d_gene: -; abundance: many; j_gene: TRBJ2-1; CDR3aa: CASSKDNWGQFF; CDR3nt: TGTGCCAGCTCGAAGGATAACTGGGGGCAGTTCTTC
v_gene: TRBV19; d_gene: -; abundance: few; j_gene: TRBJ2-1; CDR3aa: CASSIEADQRANEQFF; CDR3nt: TGTGCCAGTAGTATCGAAGCGGATCAACGAGCCAATGAGCAGTTCTTC
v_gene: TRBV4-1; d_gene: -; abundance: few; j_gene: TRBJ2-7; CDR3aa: CASIPTGSYEQYF; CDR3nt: TGCGCCAGCATCCCAACAGGTTCCTACGAGCAGTACTTC
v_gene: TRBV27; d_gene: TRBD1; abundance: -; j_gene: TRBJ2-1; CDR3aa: CASGPDRVDEQFF; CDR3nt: TGTGCCAGCGGTCCGGACAGGGTCGATGAGCAGTTCTTC
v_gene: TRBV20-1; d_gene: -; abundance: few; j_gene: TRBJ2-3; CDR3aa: CSARGGTALAADTQYF; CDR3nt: TGCAGTGCTAGAGGGGGCACAGCCCTCGCCGCAGATACGCAGTATTTT
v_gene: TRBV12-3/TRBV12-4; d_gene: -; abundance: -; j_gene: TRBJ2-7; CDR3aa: CASSKGLHPYEQYF; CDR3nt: TGTGCCAGCAGCAAGGGACTCCATCCCTACGAGCAGTACTTC
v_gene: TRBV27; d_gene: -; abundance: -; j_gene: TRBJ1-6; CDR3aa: CASSPLSSYNSPLHF; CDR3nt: TGTGCCAGCAGTCCCCTAAGCTCCTATAATTCACCCCTCCACTTT
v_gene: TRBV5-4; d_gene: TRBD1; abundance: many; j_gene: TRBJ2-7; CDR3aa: CASSYRQGYEQYF; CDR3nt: TGTGCCAGCAGCTACCGACAGGGCTACGAGCAGTACTTC
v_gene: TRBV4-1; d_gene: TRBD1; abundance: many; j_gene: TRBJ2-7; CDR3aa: CASSPSRPGTAIYEQYF; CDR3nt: TGCGCCAGCAGCCCCTCGCGGCCCGGGACAGCGATCTACGAGCAGTACTTC
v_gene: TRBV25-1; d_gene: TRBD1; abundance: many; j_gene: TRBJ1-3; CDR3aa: CASSGSRGQGVSGNTIYF; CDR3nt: TGTGCCAGCAGTGGGTCCCGAGGACAGGGGGTATCTGGAAACACCATATATTTT
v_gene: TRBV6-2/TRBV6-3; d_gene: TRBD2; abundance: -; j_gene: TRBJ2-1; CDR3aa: CASSSLAPSSYNEQFF; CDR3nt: TGTGCCAGCAGTTCACTAGCGCCAAGCTCCTACAATGAGCAGTTCTTC
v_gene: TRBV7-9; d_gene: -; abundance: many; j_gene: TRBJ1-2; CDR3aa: CASSPDDLNYGYTF; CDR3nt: TGTGCCAGCAGCCCCGATGACCTCAACTATGGCTACACCTTC
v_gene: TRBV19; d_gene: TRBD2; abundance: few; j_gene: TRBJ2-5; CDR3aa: CASSPSVAGGDEETQYF; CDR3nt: TGTGCCAGTAGTCCTTCGGTAGCGGGAGGTGACGAAGAGACCCAGTACTTC
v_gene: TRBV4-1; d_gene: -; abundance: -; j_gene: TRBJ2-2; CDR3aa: CASSQDSFARNTGELFF; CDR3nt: TGCGCCAGCAGCCAAGATTCGTTTGCCAGAAACACCGGGGAGCTGTTTTTT
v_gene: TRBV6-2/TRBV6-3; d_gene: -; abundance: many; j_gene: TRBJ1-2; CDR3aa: CASSLGPAYGYTF; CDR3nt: TGTGCCAGCAGTCTGGGACCGGCTTATGGCTACACCTTC
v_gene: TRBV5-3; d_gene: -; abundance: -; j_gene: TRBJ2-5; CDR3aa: CASSLDGTQYF; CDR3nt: TGTGCCAGCAGCTTGGACGGGACCCAGTACTTC
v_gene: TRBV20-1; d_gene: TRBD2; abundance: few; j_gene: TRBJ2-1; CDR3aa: CSADLLAGHYNEQFF; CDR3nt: TGCAGTGCTGATCTACTAGCGGGCCACTACAATGAGCAGTTCTTC
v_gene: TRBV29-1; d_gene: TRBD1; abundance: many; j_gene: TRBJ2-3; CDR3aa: CSVEGTGYSTDTQYF; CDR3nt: TGCAGCGTTGAGGGGACAGGGTATAGCACAGATACGCAGTATTTT
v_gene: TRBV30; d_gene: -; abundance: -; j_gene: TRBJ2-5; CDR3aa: CAWSQETRYF; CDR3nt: TGTGCCTGGTCCCAAGAGACCCGGTACTTC
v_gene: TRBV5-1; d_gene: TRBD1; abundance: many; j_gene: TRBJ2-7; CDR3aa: CASSSPFSGQGSYEQYF; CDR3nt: TGCGCCAGCAGCTCTCCGTTCTCGGGACAGGGGTCCTACGAGCAGTACTTC
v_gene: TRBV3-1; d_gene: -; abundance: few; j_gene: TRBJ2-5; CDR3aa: CASSQRRTEDPSKTQYF; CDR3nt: TGTGCCAGCAGCCAGAGACGGACAGAGGACCCCTCGAAGACCCAGTACTTC
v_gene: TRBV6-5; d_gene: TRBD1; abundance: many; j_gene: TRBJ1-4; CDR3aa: CASSQGQALQDNEKLFF; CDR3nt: TGTGCCAGCAGTCAGGGACAGGCTCTGCAGGATAATGAAAAACTGTTTTTT
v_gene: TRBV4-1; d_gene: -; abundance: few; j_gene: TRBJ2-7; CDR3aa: CASSQSVQPRTYEQYF; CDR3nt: TGCGCCAGCAGCCAATCAGTTCAGCCGCGAACCTACGAGCAGTACTTC
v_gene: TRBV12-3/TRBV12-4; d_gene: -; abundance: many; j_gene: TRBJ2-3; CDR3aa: CASTVEDTQYF; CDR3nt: TGTGCCAGCACCGTCGAGGATACGCAGTATTTT
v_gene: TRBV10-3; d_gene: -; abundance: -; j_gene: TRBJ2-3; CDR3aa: CAISDRVQGLSTDTQYF; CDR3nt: TGTGCCATCAGTGATCGGGTCCAGGGCCTAAGCACAGATACGCAGTATTTT
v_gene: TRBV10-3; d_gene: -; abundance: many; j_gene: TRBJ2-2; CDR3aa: CAISAGYRGANTGELFF; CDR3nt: TGTGCCATCAGTGCGGGCTACCGGGGCGCGAACACCGGGGAGCTGTTTTTT
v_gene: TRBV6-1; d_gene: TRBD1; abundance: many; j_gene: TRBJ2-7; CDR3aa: CASSEFDRASSYEQYF; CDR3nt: TGTGCCAGCAGTGAATTCGACAGGGCAAGCTCCTACGAGCAGTACTTC
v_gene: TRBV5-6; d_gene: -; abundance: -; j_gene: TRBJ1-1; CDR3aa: CASSPHWGDRMNTGAFF; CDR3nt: TGTGCCAGCAGCCCCCATTGGGGAGACCGGATGAACACTGGAGCTTTCTTT
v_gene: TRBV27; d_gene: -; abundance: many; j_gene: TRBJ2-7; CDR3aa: CASVSGGYEQYF; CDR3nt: TGTGCCAGCGTCTCTGGAGGGTACGAGCAGTACTTC
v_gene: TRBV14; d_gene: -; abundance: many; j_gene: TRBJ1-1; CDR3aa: CASSQDWDTEAFF; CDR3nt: TGTGCCAGCAGCCAAGATTGGGACACTGAAGCTTTCTTT
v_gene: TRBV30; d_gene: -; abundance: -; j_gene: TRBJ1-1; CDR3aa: CAWNPGGFGTEAFF; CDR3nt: TGTGCCTGGAACCCCGGGGGGTTTGGGACTGAAGCTTTCTTT
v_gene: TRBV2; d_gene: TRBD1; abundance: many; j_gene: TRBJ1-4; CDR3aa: CASSEMGPGQGGEKLFF; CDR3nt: TGTGCCAGCAGTGAAATGGGACCGGGACAGGGAGGAGAAAAACTGTTTTTT
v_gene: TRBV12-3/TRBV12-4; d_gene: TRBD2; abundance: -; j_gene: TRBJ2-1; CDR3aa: CASRGLAGGERFF; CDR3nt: TGTGCCAGCAGGGGACTAGCGGGAGGTGAGCGGTTCTTC
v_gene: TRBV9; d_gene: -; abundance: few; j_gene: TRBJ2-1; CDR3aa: CASSVSRYSYNEQFF; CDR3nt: TGTGCCAGCAGCGTATCTCGCTACTCCTACAATGAGCAGTTCTTC
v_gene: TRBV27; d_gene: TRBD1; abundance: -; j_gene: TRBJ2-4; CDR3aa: CASSLSGQGFTKNIQYF; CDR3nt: TGTGCCAGCAGTTTATCCGGACAGGGGTTTACCAAAAACATTCAGTACTTC
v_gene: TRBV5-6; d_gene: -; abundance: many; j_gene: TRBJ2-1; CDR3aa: CASIPRYGSFPEQFF; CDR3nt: TGTGCCAGCATCCCTCGATACGGGAGCTTCCCTGAGCAGTTCTTC
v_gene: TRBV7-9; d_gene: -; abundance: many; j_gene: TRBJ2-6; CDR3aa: CASSPLSSSSVANVLTF; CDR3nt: TGTGCCAGCAGCCCCCTTAGCAGCTCATCTGTGGCCAACGTCCTGACTTTC
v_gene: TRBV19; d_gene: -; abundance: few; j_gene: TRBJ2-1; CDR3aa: CASSALGNSYNEQFF; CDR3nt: TGTGCCAGTAGCGCTTTGGGAAATTCCTACAATGAGCAGTTCTTC
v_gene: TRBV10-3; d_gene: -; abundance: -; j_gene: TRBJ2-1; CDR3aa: CAISPTNSYNEQFF; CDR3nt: TGTGCCATCAGCCCTACCAACTCTTACAATGAGCAGTTCTTC
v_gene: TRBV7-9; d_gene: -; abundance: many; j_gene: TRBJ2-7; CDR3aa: CASSSDSISYEQYF; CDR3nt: TGTGCCAGCAGCTCGGACAGTATCTCCTACGAGCAGTACTTC
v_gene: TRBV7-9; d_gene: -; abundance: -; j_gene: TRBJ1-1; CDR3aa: CASSPPGQVNTEAFF; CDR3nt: TGTGCCAGCAGCCCCCCAGGGCAAGTGAACACTGAAGCTTTCTTT
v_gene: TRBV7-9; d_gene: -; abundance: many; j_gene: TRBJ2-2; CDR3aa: CASSFGGGNTGELFF; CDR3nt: TGTGCCAGTAGTTTCGGCGGAGGGAACACCGGGGAGCTGTTTTTT